Listed here are 11 T cell receptor beta chains from one sample, sequenced in a study of graft-versus-host responses after intestinal transplantation (dated by TCRdb to 2020 to 2023). The library was prepared using the immunoSEQ multiplex PCR assay. TCRdb took over this immuneACCESS table, retaining in-frame rearrangements with V and J assigned. Such tables are incomplete; in checked studies, under half of the missing clones stem from an unresolved V gene, and the remainder is unexplained. The table for this sample lists about 21,000 clones; about 92% of them were counted only once. The ten largest clones take up approximately 42% of the sample. This specimen consisted of PBMCs, obtained 262 days after intestinal transplant. The receptor set was obtained from a human patient who received an intestinal transplant, so some T cells may come from the graft donor.

The rearrangement uses TRBV7-9 and TRBJ2-7; 9 bases map to TRBD1. The germline V gene has CDR1 SEHNR and CDR2 FQNEAQ (reference sequence). Germline trimming cut 4 bases from V and 5 bases from J; bases unmatched to any gene: 3. CDR3 length: 13 residues. CDR3: CASSWDRDNEQYF. The CDR3 DNA reads as TGTGCCAGCAGCTGGGACAGGGACAACGAGCAGTACTTC.

Sample share makes this clone medium-sized (0.01 to 0.1%). The rearrangement uses TRBV27 and TRBJ2-7; 9 bases fit TRBD2. Germline V gene data show CDR1 as MNHEY and CDR2 as SMNVEV (reference sequence). Trimming cost V 4 bases and J 4 bases; bases outside gene matches: 17. This CDR3 spans 18 amino acids. The CDR3 spells CASSSVRSGRLFVYEQYF. The CDR3 DNA is TGTGCCAGCAGTTCCGTCAGAAGCGGGAGGCTCTTTGTTTACGAGCAGTACTTC.

This chain connects TRBV2 to TRBJ2-1; 13 nucleotides match TRBD2. Per germline, CDR1 SNHLY and CDR2 FYNNEI. The CDR3 consists of 16 residues. Trimming took 11 bases from V and 7 from J; bases not matched to a gene: 14. The CDR3 reads CALDLLAGGLKNEQFF. DNA for the CDR3: TGTGCCCTCGACTTACTAGCGGGAGGGCTGAAGAATGAGCAGTTCTTC.

The chain has TRBV7-8 and TRBJ2-1; no clear D. V lost 6 bases and J lost 2, with 14 bases in between. This CDR3 contains 15 residues. The germline V gene has CDR1 SGHVS and CDR2 FQNEAQ. The chain's CDR3 is CASSWGVWTYNEQFF. The CDR3 nucleotides read TGTGCCAGCAGTTGGGGTGTTTGGACCTACAATGAGCAGTTCTTC.

The chain joins TRBV7-2 to TRBJ2-1; 7 nucleotides match TRBD1. The germline V gene has CDR1 SGHTA and CDR2 FQGNSA. J gave up 8 bases and V 6 bases, and 7 bases lay outside the gene matches. This CDR3 comprises 13 residues. The CDR3 bases are TGTGCCAGCAGTTCTCGACAGGGCGATGAGCAGTTCTTC. It codes for CASSSRQGDEQFF. Full variable domain (outside the CDR3, taken from reference TRBV7-2 and TRBJ2-1): GAGVSQSPSNKVTEKGKDVELRCDPISGHTALYWYRQSLGQGLEFLIYFQGNSAPDKSGLPSDRFSAERTGGSVSTLTIQRTQQEDSAVYLCASSSRQGDEQFFGPGTRLTVL.

On this clone: Other DNA sequences in this sample translate to the same CDR3. The rearrangement joins TRBV5-1 to TRBJ1-2; weak D call: TRBD1 (6 bases). This CDR3 region has 17 residues. The ends were cut back, 4 bases at V and 0 bases at J, with 19 bases in the middle. Per the germline V gene, CDR1 is SGHRS and CDR2 is YFSETQ. The CDR3 reads CASSQGRQVLTNYGYTF. The CDR3 bases are TGCGCCAGCAGCCAGGGGAGACAGGTCCTTACTAACTATGGCTACACCTTC.

The sample holds one count of this clone. This chain joins TRBV5-6 and TRBJ1-4, with 8 bases identical to TRBD1. The CDR3 is made up of 14 amino acids. The J segment lost 8 bases and the V segment lost 5 bases, leaving 8 bases of the junction unmatched. Germline V CDR1 and CDR2: SGHDT, YYEEEE. The CDR3 DNA sequence: TGTGCCAGCAGTTCAGGGGGCCGAGGCGAAAAACTGTTTTTT. Amino acid sequence: CASSSGGRGEKLFF.

This sequence joins TRBV4-2 and TRBJ2-5, with a weak D call TRBD1 (6 bases). Matching the DNA end better, TRBJ2-7 makes the J call doubtful. From germline, CDR1 is LGHNA and CDR2 YNFKEQ. The CDR3 consists of 15 residues. CDR3 DNA: TGTGCCAGCAGCCAAGAGACAGGCTCTGGATACGAGCAGTACTTC. Its protein product is CASSQETGSGYEQYF.

This clone was found once. For the CDR3, the DNA is TGTGCCTGGAGTGAAGTGACACAGCAGTACTTC. Translated, it gives CAWSEVTQQYF. This chain uses TRBV30 with TRBJ2-7; D remains ambiguous. Trimming took 1 base from V and 8 from J, leaving 9 bases between them. Germline values: CDR1 GTSNPN, CDR2 SVGIG (reference sequence). The CDR3 extends over 11 amino acids.

The V gene is TRBV7-9, the J gene TRBJ2-1; TRBD2 matches 14 bases. The CDR3 totals 17 residues. CDR1 and CDR2 from the germline V gene are SEHNR and FQNEAQ (reference sequence). V shed 5 bases, J shed 5 bases, and the junction held 8 bases outside the gene matches. DNA for the CDR3: TGTGCCAGCAGCCTCGGGACTAGCGGGAGTCTTGACAATGAGCAGTTCTTC. Its protein product is CASSLGTSGSLDNEQFF.

The chain employs TRBV5-3 and TRBJ2-5; D is unclear. TRBV5-3 is noted as an ORF with a role that remains uncertain. Trimming removed 0 bases at V and 3 bases at J, with 6 bases between. This CDR3 region has 13 residues. CDR3: CARSLASEETQYF. DNA for the CDR3: TGTGCCAGAAGCTTGGCGTCAGAAGAGACCCAGTACTTC.